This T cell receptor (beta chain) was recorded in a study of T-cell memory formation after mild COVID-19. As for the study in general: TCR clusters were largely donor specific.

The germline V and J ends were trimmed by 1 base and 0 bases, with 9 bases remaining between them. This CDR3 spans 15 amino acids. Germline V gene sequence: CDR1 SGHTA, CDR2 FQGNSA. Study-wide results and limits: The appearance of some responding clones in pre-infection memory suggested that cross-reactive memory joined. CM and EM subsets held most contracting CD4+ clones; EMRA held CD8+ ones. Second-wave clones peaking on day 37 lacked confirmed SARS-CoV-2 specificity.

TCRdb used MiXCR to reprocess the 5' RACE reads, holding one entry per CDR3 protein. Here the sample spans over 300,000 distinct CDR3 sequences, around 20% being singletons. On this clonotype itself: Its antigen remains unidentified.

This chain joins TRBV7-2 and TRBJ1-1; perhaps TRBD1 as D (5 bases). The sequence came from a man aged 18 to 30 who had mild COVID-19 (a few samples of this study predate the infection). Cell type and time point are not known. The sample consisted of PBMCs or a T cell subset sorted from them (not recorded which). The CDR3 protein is CASSLGGLLNTEAFF. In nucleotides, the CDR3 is TGTGCCAGCAGCTTAGGGGGACTCTTGAACACTGAAGCTTTCTTT.